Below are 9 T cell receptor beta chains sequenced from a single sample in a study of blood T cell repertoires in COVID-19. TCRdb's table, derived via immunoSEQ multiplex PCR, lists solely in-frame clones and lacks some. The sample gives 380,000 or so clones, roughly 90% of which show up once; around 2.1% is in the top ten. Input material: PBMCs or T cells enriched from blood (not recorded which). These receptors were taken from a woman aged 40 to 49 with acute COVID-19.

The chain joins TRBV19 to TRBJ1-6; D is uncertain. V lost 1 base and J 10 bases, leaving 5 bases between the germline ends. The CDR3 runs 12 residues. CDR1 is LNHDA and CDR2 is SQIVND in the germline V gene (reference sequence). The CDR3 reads CASSIGQSPLHF. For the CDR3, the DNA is TGTGCCAGTAGTATAGGTCAATCACCCCTCCACTTT.

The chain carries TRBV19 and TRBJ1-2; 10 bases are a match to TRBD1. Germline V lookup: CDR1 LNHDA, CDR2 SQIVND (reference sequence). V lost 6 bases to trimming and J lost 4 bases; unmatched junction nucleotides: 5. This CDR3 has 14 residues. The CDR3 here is CASRGQGKSYGYTF. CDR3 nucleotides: TGTGCCAGTAGGGGACAGGGGAAAAGCTATGGCTACACCTTC.

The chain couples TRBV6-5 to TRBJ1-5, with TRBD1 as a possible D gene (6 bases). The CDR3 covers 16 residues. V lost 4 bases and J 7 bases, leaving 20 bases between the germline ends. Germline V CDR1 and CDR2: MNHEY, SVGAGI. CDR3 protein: CASSSGVDNLEQPQHF. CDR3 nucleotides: TGTGCCAGCAGTTCAGGGGTCGACAATCTTGAGCAGCCCCAGCATTTT.

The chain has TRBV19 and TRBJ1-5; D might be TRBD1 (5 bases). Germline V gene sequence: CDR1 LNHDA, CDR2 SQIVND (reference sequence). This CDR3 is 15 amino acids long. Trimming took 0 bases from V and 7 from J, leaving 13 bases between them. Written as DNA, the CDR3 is TGTGCCAGTAGTATAGACCTCGCAGGGTGGCAGCCCCAGCATTTT. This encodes CASSIDLAGWQPQHF.

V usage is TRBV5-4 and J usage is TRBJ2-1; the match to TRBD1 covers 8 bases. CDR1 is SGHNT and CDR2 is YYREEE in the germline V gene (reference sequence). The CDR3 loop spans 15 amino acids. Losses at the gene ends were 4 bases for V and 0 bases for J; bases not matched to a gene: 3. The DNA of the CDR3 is TGTGCCAGCAGCAGGACAGGGAGCTCCTACAATGAGCAGTTCTTC. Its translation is CASSRTGSSYNEQFF.

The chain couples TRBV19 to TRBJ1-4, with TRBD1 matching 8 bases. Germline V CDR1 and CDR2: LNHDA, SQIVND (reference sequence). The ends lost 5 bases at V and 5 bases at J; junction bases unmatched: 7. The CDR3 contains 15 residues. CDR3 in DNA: TGTGCCAGTAGTTCAAACAGGGGGTTAAATGAAAAACTGTTTTTT. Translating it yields CASSSNRGLNEKLFF.

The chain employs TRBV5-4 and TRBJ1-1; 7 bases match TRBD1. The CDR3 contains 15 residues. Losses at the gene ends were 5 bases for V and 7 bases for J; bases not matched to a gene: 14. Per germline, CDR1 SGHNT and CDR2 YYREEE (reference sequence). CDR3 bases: TGTGCCAGCAGTTACCGACAGGGACCTCAATTTGAAGCTTTCTTT. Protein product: CASSYRQGPQFEAFF.

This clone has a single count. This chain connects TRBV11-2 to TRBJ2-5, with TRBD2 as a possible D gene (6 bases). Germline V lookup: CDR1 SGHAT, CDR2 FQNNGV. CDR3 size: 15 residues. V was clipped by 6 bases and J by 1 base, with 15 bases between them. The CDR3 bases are TGTGCCAGCAGTCGAAGACTAGACCCCCAAGAGACCCAGTACTTC. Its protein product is CASSRRLDPQETQYF.

The CDR3 spells CASSASIVGAETQYF. As DNA, the CDR3 is TGTGCCAGCAGTGCTAGTATTGTGGGGGCGGAGACCCAGTACTTC. The V call is TRBV7-2, the J call TRBJ2-5, with D tentatively TRBD1 (6 bases). The germline V gene encodes CDR1 SGHTA and CDR2 FQGNSA. CDR3 length equals 15 residues. With 6 bases removed from V and 5 bases from J, the gap between germline ends came to 19 bases.